One and the same sample provided the 27 T cell receptor beta chains below, sequenced in a study of T cell repertoires in cytomegalovirus infection. One entry per CDR3 protein results from TCRdb running MiXCR on the reads. The sample lists roughly 320,000 distinct CDR3 sequences; around a tenth were seen once. The material sequenced was PBMCs. All receptors come from a human donor in good health (CMV status not recorded). Some clones in this sample may be carry-over from other donors' samples.

This clonotype appeared a few times. The chain carries TRBV19 and TRBJ1-5; D is uncertain. With 3 bases removed from V and 0 bases from J, the gap between germline ends came to 9 bases. The germline V gene encodes CDR1 LNHDA and CDR2 SQIVND (reference sequence). The CDR3 consists of 15 residues. CDR3 coding DNA: TGTGCCAGTAGTATGATCGTTTTTAGCAATCAGCCCCAGCATTTT. Encoded protein: CASSMIVFSNQPQHF.

V and J are TRBV7-2 and TRBJ2-7, with D maybe TRBD2 (5 bases). The CDR3 spans 14 residues. Between the trimmed V and J ends, which lost 5 bases and 1 base, there was a span of 12 bases. Germline loops: CDR1 SGHTA, CDR2 FQGNSA. CDR3 sequence reads: CASSDRTASYEQYF. The CDR3 DNA reads TGTGCCAGCAGCGACCGGACTGCTTCCTACGAGCAGTACTTC.

CDR3 bases: TGTGCCAGCAGTTTATCGGTGGATGGACCCACGAAATTCTTC. As protein: CASSLSVDGPTKFF. The chain recombines TRBV6-1 with TRBJ2-1; no clear D gene. The germline V gene encodes CDR1 MNHNS and CDR2 SASEGT. The CDR3 is 14 residues long. Trimming stripped 5 bases from V and 16 bases from J, with 24 bases between.

The CDR3 protein is CASSPPHRNTEAFF. The CDR3 nucleotides read TGTGCCAGCAGCCCTCCTCATAGGAACACTGAAGCTTTCTTT. This sequence joins TRBV27 and TRBJ1-1; D ambiguous. CDR3 length: 14 residues. Between the trimmed V and J ends, which lost 6 bases and 1 base, there was a span of 12 bases. Germline V gives CDR1 MNHEY, CDR2 SMNVEV (reference sequence).

This clonotype has just a few counts. This chain joins TRBV6-2 or TRBV6-3 and TRBJ2-1; D remains ambiguous. CDR1 and CDR2 (germline): MNHEY, SVGEGT. The CDR3 spans 14 residues. V lost 6 bases, J lost 4 bases, and 13 bases lay in between. Here the CDR3 DNA reads TGTGCCAGCAGCCCCGACGGCCTATACAATGAGCAGTTCTTC. Its protein is CASSPDGLYNEQFF.

The table lists this clonotype with many counts. The J gene is TRBJ1-6, the V gene TRBV15, with D unresolved. Trimming took off 0 bases at V and 9 bases at J, with 15 bases between the two ends. Germline V gene data show CDR1 as LNHNV and CDR2 as YYDKDF (reference sequence). The CDR3 consists of 16 residues. CDR3 amino acids: CATSRDSRRGSSPLHF. The CDR3, as DNA: TGTGCCACCAGCAGAGATTCAAGACGTGGTAGTTCACCCCTCCACTTT.

This clonotype was counted ten times or more. V usage is TRBV11-1 and J usage is TRBJ2-1; 10 bases match TRBD2. Germline V gives CDR1 SGHAT, CDR2 FQDESV (reference sequence). The V gene end was trimmed by 4 bases and the J gene end by 9 bases; junction bases not matched to a gene: 6. This CDR3 is 14 amino acids long. CDR3: CASSSAGGRAEQFF. For the CDR3, the DNA is TGTGCCAGCAGCTCAGCGGGGGGGCGGGCTGAGCAGTTCTTC.

This chain connects TRBV20-1 to TRBJ2-7; D is undetermined. CDR3 length: 15 residues. Trimming removed 5 bases at V and 3 bases at J, with 20 bases between. In germline, CDR1 is DFQATT, CDR2 SNEGSKA (reference sequence). CDR3 nucleotides: TGCAGTGCTTTTTCCCAGACCGGCGGAGACTACGAGCAGTACTTC. Protein: CSAFSQTGGDYEQYF.

This clonotype showed up just a few times. One end of the junction fails to match germline, which may point to a read error. The chain joins TRBV28 to TRBJ1-4, with D tentatively TRBD1 (6 bases). The germline CDR1 and CDR2 sequences are MDHEN and SYDVKM. CDR3 length equals 14 residues. In DNA, the CDR3 is TGTGCCAGCAATTTAGGGGGGACTAATGAAAAACTGTTTTTT. Residues: CASNLGGTNEKLFF.

In its sample, this clonotype was seen many times. This chain uses TRBV7-3 with TRBJ2-1, with a tentative D call TRBD2 (7 bases). The V gene's germline CDR1 is SGHTA and CDR2 FQGTGA. Trimming took off 4 bases at V and 7 bases at J, with 20 bases between the two ends. The CDR3 totals 16 residues. CDR3 sequence (DNA): TGTGCCAGCAGCTCCTTTGGGGGGGGGCCGGTGAATGAGCAGTTCTTC. Translated, it gives CASSSFGGGPVNEQFF.

There are a few counts of this clonotype. The chain employs TRBV28 and TRBJ1-5, with D maybe TRBD1 (6 bases). The CDR3 has 14 residues. V was pared by 3 bases and J by 3 bases, with 9 bases between. CDR1 MDHEN and CDR2 SYDVKM come from the germline V gene. This CDR3 reads CASSFSGDNQPQHF. CDR3 DNA: TGTGCCAGCAGTTTTTCAGGGGACAATCAGCCCCAGCATTTT.

This chain joins TRBV20-1 and TRBJ2-1; TRBD2 matches 13 bases. V lost 6 bases, J lost 6 bases, and 8 bases stayed unmatched. CDR1 is DFQATT, CDR2 SNEGSKA, per germline (reference sequence). The CDR3 extends over 15 amino acids. Written as DNA, the CDR3 is TGCAGTGCCTTAAAACTAGCGGGAGGGCCCAATGAGCAGTTCTTC. Its translation is CSALKLAGGPNEQFF.

In its sample, this clonotype was seen many times. The rearrangement links TRBV19 to TRBJ2-5; possibly TRBD1 or TRBD2 for D (7 bases each). Germline CDR1 is LNHDA and CDR2 is SQIVND (reference sequence). CDR3 length: 15 residues. The V gene lost 11 bases and the J gene lost 2 bases, with 21 bases spanning the gap. CDR3: CASRGRGRQQETQYF. CDR3 sequence (DNA): TGTGCCTCCAGGGGGAGGGGAAGACAACAAGAGACCCAGTACTTC.

There are many counts of this clonotype. The chain combines TRBV7-6 with TRBJ2-3; 11 nucleotides align to TRBD2. Germline lookup yields CDR1 SGHVS and CDR2 FNYEAQ. V dropped 1 base and J dropped 6; count of bases not matched to a gene: 6. The length of the CDR3 is 16 residues. CDR3 coding DNA: TGTGCCAGCAGCTTAGGTAGCGGGGGGGCCCGCGATACGCAGTATTTT. Translation gives CASSLGSGGARDTQYF.

The genes are TRBV7-9 and TRBJ2-1; 8 bases are a match to TRBD2. Looked up from germline, CDR1 is SEHNR and CDR2 is FQNEAQ (reference sequence). The CDR3 is 15 residues long. Trimming at V came to 5 bases and at J to 8 bases, leaving 11 bases not matched to a gene. This CDR3 is CASSIRLAINDEQFF. The CDR3, as DNA: TGTGCCAGCAGCATCAGACTAGCGATAAACGATGAGCAGTTCTTC.

In this sample, this clonotype turned up a few times. CDR3 amino acids: CASSEEAPRGLAVHNEQFF. CDR3 nucleotide sequence: TGTGCCAGCAGTGAAGAGGCCCCAAGGGGACTAGCGGTTCACAATGAGCAGTTCTTC. The V gene is TRBV6-1, the J gene TRBJ2-1, with TRBD2 matching 11 bases. V shed 1 base, J shed 5 bases, and the junction held 13 bases outside the gene matches. Germline CDR1 MNHNS, CDR2 SASEGT. This CDR3 is 19 amino acids long.

This clonotype was counted many times. The chain joins TRBV10-3 to TRBJ1-1; no firm D call. CDR1 is ENHRY and CDR2 is SYGVKD in the germline V gene. The V end was cut by 1 base, the J end by 1 base, with 4 bases between. The CDR3 sequence is 13 residues long. The CDR3 reads CAISEYPNTEAFF. Written as DNA, the CDR3 is TGTGCCATCAGTGAGTACCCGAACACTGAAGCTTTCTTT.

The chain carries TRBV27 and TRBJ1-2; D gene uncertain. This CDR3 is built from 13 residues. CDR1 MNHEY and CDR2 SMNVEV come from the germline V gene (reference sequence). The V gene lost 5 bases and the J gene lost 0 bases, with 7 bases spanning the gap. CDR3 loop: CASSQVPNYGYTF. CDR3 nucleotide sequence: TGTGCCAGCAGTCAGGTCCCTAACTATGGCTACACCTTC.

This sequence joins TRBV7-9 and TRBJ2-1, with TRBD2 identical over 9 bases. CDR1 and CDR2 from the germline V gene are SEHNR and FQNEAQ (reference sequence). The CDR3 spans 14 residues. V shed 5 bases and J 7 bases; nucleotides not matched to a gene: 6. CDR3 sequence (DNA): TGTGCCAGCAGCCGGCGGGAGGGCCAAAATGAGCAGTTCTTC. Translation: CASSRREGQNEQFF. Full variable domain (rest looked up from reference TRBV7-9 and TRBJ2-1): DTGVSQNPRHKITKRGQNVTFRCDPISEHNRLYWYRQTLGQGPEFLTYFQNEAQLEKSRLLSDRFSAERPKGSFSTLEIQRTEQGDSAMYLCASSRREGQNEQFFGPGTRLTVL.

The rearrangement uses TRBV6-8 and TRBJ1-1, with 7 positions matching TRBD1. The CDR3 loop spans 12 amino acids. With V trimmed by 4 bases and J by 11 bases, 7 bases remained unmatched. Germline V gene sequence: CDR1 MNHGY, CDR2 SAAAGT. The CDR3 DNA is TGTGCCAGCAGTTTAGACAGGGCTAGCGCTTTCTTT. This encodes CASSLDRASAFF.

The CDR3 nucleotides are TGCAGTGCTAGAAGCCGGACAGTATATCATCAGCCCCAGCATTTT. It specifies CSARSRTVYHQPQHF. This chain joins TRBV20-1 and TRBJ1-5, with D tentatively TRBD1 (6 bases). CDR1 is DFQATT, CDR2 SNEGSKA, per germline (reference sequence). The length of the CDR3 is 15 residues. Trimming took off 2 bases at V and 5 bases at J, with 16 bases between the two ends.

The genes are TRBV12-3 or TRBV12-4 and TRBJ2-3; TRBD2 aligns across 8 bases. The V and J ends lost 7 bases and 0 bases, in that order; junction bases with no gene match: 6. The CDR3 consists of 15 residues. In DNA, the CDR3 is TGTGCCAGCACCCCGGCTAGCGGGAGCACAGATACGCAGTATTTT. Translating it yields CASTPASGSTDTQYF.

This chain links TRBV10-3 with TRBJ2-3; 7 bases are a match to TRBD2. Germline assignment: CDR1 ENHRY and CDR2 SYGVKD. V lost 8 bases, J lost 6 bases, and 17 bases stayed unmatched. The CDR3 has 16 residues. CDR3 loop: CAIEDSSRGRADTQYF. DNA for the CDR3: TGTGCCATCGAGGACTCCTCCCGGGGGAGGGCCGATACGCAGTATTTT.

This clonotype occurred a few times. CDR3 nucleotide sequence: TGTGCCAGCAGCTTGTCTAGCGGGGGGCCTCTCGTAGATACGCAGTATTTT. Its translation: CASSLSSGGPLVDTQYF. The chain uses TRBV7-2 and TRBJ2-3; 11 bases are shared with TRBD2. This CDR3 comprises 17 residues. The germline V gene has CDR1 SGHTA and CDR2 FQGNSA. V lost 3 bases to trimming and J lost 5 bases; unmatched junction nucleotides: 10.

There are a few counts of this clonotype. V and J are TRBV28 and TRBJ2-1, with 7 bases matching TRBD2. J was trimmed by 7 bases and V by 6 bases; bases with no gene match: 9. The germline CDR1 and CDR2 sequences are MDHEN and SYDVKM. The length of the CDR3 is 14 residues. The CDR3: CASSSSPGRNEQFF. CDR3 DNA: TGTGCCAGCAGCTCCTCCCCCGGGAGGAATGAGCAGTTCTTC.

The chain carries TRBV12-3 or TRBV12-4 and TRBJ2-5, with D tentatively TRBD1 or TRBD2 (5 bases each). The CDR3 consists of 13 residues. The V gene lost 8 bases and the J gene lost 6 bases, with 16 bases spanning the gap. The CDR3 sequence is CASGVRGSKTQYF. DNA of the CDR3: TGTGCCAGCGGAGTGAGGGGTTCGAAGACCCAGTACTTC.

This clonotype was seen at least ten times. The chain uses TRBV5-6 and TRBJ2-1; 7 bases are a match to TRBD1. The CDR3 totals 16 residues. V lost 4 bases and J lost 6; bases outside the gene matches: 13. Germline lookup yields CDR1 SGHDT and CDR2 YYEEEE. CDR3 nucleotide sequence: TGTGCCAGCAGCCAATCGACAGGGCCATACCCCAATGAGCAGTTCTTC. It codes for CASSQSTGPYPNEQFF.